One T cell receptor (beta chain) is described in this entry. Its target is unknown. Sample-barcoded 5' priming and a J-beta primer mix drove a second PCR of about 6 to 11 cycles. TCRdb reanalysed the 5' RACE reads using MiXCR and keeps one entry per CDR3 protein. The data hold about 680,000 distinct CDR3 sequences, with about half observed a single time. The sample originates from a study of blood T cells in healthy people across ages. V lost 7 bases and J 0 bases, leaving 17 bases between the germline ends. This CDR3 has 16 amino acids. CDR1 SGHAT and CDR2 FQNNGV come from the germline V gene. Whole-study findings and limits: Unsorted PBMCs ruled out conclusive naive versus antigen-experienced comparison. More naive CD4+ cells and higher diversity marked long-lived donors relative to aged donors.

Donors each provided about 9.5 milliliters of peripheral blood. Samples each yielded at least 5.5 micrograms of total RNA. Sequences were obtained from blood. The V gene is TRBV11-2, the J gene TRBJ2-3; a possible D gene is TRBD2 (6 bases). The receptor's source is a woman in her sixties or seventies in good health. The CDR3 DNA is TGTGCCAGCAACCCAGCGCGTCTAGCGAGCACAGATACGCAGTATTTT. Protein: CASNPARLASTDTQYF.